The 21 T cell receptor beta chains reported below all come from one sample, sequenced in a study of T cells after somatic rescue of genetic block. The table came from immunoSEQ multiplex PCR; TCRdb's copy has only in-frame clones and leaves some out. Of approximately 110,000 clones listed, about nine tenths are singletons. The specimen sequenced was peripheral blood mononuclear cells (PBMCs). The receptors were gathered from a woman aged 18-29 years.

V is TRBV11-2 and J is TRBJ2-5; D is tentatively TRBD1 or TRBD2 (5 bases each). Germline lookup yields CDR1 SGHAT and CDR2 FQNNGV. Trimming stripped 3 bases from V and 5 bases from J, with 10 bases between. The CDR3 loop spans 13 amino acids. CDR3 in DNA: TGTGCCAGCAGCTTGCCAGGGACGGAGACCCAGTACTTC. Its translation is CASSLPGTETQYF.

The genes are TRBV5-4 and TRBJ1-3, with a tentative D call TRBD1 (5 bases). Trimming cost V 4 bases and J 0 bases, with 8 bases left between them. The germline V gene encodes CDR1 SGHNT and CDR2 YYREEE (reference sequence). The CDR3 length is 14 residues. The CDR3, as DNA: TGTGCCAGCAGCCTCAGGGACTCTGGAAACACCATATATTTT. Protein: CASSLRDSGNTIYF.

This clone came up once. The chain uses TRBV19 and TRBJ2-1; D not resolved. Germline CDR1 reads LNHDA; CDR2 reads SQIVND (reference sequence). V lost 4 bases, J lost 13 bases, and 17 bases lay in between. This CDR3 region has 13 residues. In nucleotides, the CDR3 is TGTGCCAGTAGTAATGCCCAGGCTACCATACAGTTCTTC. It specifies CASSNAQATIQFF. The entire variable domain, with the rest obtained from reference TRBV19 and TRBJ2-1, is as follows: DGGITQSPKYLFRKEGQNVTLSCEQNLNHDAMYWYRQDPGQGLRLIYYSQIVNDFQKGDIAEGYSVSREKKESFPLTVTSAQKNPTAFYLCASSNAQATIQFFGPGTRLTVL.

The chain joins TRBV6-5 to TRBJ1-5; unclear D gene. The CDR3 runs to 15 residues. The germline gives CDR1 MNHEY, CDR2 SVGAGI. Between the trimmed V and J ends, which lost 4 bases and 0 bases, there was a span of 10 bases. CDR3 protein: CASSFPPYSNQPQHF. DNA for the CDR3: TGTGCCAGCAGTTTTCCGCCCTATAGCAATCAGCCCCAGCATTTT.

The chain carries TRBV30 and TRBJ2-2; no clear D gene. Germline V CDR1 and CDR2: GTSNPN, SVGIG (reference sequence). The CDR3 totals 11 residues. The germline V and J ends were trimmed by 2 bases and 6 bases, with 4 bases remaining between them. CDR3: CAWSRPGELFF. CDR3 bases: TGTGCCTGGAGTCGGCCCGGGGAGCTGTTTTTT.

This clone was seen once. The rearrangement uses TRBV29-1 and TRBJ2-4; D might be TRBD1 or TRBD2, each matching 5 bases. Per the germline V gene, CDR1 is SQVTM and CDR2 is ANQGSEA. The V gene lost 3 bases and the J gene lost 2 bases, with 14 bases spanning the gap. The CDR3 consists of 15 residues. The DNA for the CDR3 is TGCAGCGTTGATAGAGTCGAGGGGCCCAAAAACATTCAGTACTTC. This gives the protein CSVDRVEGPKNIQYF. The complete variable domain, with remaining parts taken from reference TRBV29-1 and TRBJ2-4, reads SAVISQKPSRDICQRGTSLTIQCQVDSQVTMMFWYRQQPGQSLTLIATANQGSEATYESGFVIDKFPISRPNLTFSTLTVSNMSPEDSSIYLCSVDRVEGPKNIQYFGAGTRLSVL.

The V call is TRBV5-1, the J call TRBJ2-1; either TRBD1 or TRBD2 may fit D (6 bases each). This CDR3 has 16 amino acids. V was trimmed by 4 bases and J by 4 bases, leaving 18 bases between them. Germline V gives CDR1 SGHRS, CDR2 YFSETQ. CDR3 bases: TGCGCCAGCAGCCAAATCGCGGGACAAAGTTACAATGAGCAGTTCTTC. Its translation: CASSQIAGQSYNEQFF.

This CDR3 reads CASSTPIQGGDGYTF. CDR3 DNA sequence: TGTGCCAGCAGTACCCCTATTCAGGGAGGGGATGGCTACACCTTC. The chain uses TRBV28 and TRBJ1-2; the D gene is possibly TRBD1 (5 bases). Germline CDR1 MDHEN, CDR2 SYDVKM. The V and J ends lost 5 bases and 6 bases respectively, with 19 bases between them. The CDR3 runs 15 residues.

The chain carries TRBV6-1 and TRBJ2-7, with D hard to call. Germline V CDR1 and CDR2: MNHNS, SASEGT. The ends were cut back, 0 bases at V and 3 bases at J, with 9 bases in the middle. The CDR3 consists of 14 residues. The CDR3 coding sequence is TGTGCCAGCAGTGAAGCGCTAGACAACTACGAGCAGTACTTC. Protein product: CASSEALDNYEQYF.

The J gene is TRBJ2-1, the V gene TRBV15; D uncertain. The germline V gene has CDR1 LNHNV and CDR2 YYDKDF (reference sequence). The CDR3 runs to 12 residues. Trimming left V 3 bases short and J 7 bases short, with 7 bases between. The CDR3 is CATSREFNEQFF. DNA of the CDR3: TGTGCCACCAGCAGGGAGTTTAATGAGCAGTTCTTC. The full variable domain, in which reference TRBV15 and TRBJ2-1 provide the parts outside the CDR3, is DAMVIQNPRYQVTQFGKPVTLSCSQTLNHNVMYWYQQKSSQAPKLLFHYYDKDFNNEADTPDNFQSRRPNTSFCFLDIRSPGLGDTAMYLCATSREFNEQFFGPGTRLTVL.

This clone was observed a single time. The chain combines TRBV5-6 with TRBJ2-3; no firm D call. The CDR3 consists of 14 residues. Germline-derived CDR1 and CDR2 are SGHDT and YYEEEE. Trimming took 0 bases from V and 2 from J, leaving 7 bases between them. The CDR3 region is CASSLVSTTDTQYF. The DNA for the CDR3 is TGTGCCAGCAGCTTGGTATCCACCACAGATACGCAGTATTTT.

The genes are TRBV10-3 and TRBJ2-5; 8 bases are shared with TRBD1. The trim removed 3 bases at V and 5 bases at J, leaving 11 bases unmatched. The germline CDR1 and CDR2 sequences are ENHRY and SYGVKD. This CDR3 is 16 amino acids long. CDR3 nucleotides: TGTGCCATCAGTGATGGGTTGGGGCAGGGGGCTGAGACCCAGTACTTC. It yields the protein CAISDGLGQGAETQYF.

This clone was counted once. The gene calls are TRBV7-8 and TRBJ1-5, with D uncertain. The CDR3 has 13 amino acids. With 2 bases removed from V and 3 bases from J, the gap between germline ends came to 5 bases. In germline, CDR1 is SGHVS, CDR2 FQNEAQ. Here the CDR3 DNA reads TGTGCCAGCAGCTTATTAGACAATCAGCCCCAGCATTTT. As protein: CASSLLDNQPQHF.

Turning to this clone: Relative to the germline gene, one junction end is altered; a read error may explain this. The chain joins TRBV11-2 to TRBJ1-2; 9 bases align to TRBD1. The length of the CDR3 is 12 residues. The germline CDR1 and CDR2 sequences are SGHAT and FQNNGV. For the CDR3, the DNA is TGTGCCAGCAGCTTAGATAGGGACAGGGCTGACTTC. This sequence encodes CASSLDRDRADF.

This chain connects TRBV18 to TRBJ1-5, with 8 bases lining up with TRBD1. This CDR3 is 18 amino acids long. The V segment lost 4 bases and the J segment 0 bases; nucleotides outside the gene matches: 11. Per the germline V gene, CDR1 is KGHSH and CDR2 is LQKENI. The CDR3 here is CASSLPPGQATSNQPQHF. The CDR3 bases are TGTGCCAGCTCACTGCCTCCGGGACAGGCGACTAGCAATCAGCCCCAGCATTTT. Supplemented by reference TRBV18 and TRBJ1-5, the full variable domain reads NAGVMQNPRHLVRRRGQEARLRCSPMKGHSHVYWYRQLPEEGLKFMVYLQKENIIDESGMPKERFSAEFPKEGPSILRIQQVVRGDSAAYFCASSLPPGQATSNQPQHFGDGTRLSIL.

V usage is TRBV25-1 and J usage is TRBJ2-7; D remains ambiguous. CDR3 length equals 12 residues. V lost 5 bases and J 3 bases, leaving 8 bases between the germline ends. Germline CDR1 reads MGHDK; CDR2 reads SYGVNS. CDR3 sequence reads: CASSPGLYEQYF. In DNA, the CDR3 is TGTGCCAGCAGTCCCGGCCTCTACGAGCAGTACTTC.

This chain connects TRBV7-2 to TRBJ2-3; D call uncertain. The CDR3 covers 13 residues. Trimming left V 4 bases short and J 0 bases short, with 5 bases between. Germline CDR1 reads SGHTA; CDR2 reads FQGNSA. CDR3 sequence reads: CASSSYSTDTQYF. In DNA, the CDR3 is TGTGCCAGCAGCTCCTATAGCACAGATACGCAGTATTTT.

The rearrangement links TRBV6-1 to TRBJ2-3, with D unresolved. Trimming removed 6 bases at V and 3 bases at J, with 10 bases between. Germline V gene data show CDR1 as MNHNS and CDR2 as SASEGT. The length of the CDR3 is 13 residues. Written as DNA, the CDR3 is TGTGCCAGCAGAGTGGGCCTTACAGATACGCAGTATTTT. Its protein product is CASRVGLTDTQYF.

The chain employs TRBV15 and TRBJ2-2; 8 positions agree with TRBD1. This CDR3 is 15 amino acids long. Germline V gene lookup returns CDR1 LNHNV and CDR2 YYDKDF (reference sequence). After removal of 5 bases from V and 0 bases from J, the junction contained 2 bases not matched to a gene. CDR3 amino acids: CATSEQGANTGELFF. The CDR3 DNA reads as TGTGCCACCAGCGAACAGGGGGCGAACACCGGGGAGCTGTTTTTT.

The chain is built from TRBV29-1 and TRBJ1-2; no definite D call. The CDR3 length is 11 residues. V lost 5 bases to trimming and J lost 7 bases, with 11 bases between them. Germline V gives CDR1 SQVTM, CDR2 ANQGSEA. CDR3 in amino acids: CSVLSTSGYTF. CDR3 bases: TGCAGCGTTTTATCCACCAGTGGCTACACCTTC.

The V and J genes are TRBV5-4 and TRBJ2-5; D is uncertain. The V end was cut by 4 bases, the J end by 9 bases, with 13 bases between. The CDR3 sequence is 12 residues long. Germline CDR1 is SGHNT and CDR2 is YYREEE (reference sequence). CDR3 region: CASSVGAVAQYF. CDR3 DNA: TGTGCCAGCAGCGTGGGCGCGGTAGCCCAGTACTTC.